This TCR beta chain originates from a study of human CD8 memory T cell subsets. General study results and limits: According to Chao1 estimates, stem-like memory T cells seemed more diverse than precursor exhausted T cells were. The study sequenced T cell receptor beta chains and no other chains.

By frequency, this clonotype is medium-sized. Its antigen is as yet unknown. Per the germline V gene, CDR1 is SGHRS and CDR2 is YFSETQ. The CDR3 has 13 amino acids. Construction of TCR beta libraries was accomplished by means of UMI-labeled 5' RACE. TCRdb re-called the 5' RACE reads and catalogs CDR3 proteins one per entry, DNA excluded. Recorded here are some 6,100 distinct CDR3 sequences; the top ten clones represent about 17%. TPEX cells were exhausted-like CCR7+ PD-1+ TIGIT+ early memory CD8+ T cells. The rearrangement links TRBV5-1 to TRBJ2-5; TCRdb's D call, TRBD2, is unchecked because there is no DNA. Sequencing used CD8+ T cells from PBMCs. The origin of this receptor is a human donor in good health. CDR3 protein: CASSLSRRETQYF.